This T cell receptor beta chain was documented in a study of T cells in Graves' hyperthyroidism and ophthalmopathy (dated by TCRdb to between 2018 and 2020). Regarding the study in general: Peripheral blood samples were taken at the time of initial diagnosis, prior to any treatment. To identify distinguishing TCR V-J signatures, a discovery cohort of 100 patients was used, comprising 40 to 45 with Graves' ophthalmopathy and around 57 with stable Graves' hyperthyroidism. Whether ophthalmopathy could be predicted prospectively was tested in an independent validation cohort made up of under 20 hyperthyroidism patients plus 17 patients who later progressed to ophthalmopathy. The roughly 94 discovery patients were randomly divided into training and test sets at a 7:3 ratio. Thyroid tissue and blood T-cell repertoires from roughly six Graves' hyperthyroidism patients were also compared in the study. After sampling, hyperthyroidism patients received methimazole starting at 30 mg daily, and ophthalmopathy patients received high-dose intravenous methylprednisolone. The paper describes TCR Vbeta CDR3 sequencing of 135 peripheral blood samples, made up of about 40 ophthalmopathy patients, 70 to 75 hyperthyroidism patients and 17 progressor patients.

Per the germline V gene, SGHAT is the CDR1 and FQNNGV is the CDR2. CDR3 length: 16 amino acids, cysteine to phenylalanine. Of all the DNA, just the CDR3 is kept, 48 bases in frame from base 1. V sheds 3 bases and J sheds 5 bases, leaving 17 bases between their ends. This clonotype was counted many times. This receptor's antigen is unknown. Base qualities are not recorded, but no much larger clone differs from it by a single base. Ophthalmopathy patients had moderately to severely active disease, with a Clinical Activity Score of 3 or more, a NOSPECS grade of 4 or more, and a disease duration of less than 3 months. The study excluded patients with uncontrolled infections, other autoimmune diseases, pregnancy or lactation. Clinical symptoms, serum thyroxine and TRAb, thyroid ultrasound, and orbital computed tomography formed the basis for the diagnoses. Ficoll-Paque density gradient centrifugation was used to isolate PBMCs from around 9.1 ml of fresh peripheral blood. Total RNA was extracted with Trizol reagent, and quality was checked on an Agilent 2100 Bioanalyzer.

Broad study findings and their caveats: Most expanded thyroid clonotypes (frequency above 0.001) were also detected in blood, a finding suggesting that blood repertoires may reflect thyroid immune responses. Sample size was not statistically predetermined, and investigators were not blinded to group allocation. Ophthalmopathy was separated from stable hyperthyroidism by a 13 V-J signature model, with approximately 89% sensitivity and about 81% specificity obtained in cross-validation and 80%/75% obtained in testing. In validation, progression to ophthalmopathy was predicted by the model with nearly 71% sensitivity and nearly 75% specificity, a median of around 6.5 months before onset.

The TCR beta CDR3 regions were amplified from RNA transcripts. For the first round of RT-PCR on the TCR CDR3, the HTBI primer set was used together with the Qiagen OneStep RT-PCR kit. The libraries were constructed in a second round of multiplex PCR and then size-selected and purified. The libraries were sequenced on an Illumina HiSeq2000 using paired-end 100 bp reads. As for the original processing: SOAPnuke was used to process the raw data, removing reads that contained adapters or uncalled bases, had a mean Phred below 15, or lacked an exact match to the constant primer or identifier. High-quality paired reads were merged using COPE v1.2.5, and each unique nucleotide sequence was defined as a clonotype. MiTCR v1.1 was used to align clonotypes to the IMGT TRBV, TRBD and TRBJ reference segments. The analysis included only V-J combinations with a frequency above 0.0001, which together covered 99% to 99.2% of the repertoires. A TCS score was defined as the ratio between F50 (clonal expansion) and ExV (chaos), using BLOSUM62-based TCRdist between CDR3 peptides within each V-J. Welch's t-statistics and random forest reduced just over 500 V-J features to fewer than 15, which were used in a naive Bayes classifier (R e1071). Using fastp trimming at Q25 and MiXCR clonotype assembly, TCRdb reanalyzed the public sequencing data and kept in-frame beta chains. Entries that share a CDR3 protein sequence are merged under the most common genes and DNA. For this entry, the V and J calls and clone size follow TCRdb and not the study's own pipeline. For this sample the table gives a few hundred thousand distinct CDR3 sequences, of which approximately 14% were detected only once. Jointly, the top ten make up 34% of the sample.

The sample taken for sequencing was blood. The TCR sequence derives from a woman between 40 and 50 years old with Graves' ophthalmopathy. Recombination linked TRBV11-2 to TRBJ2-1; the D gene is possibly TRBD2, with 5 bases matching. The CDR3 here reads CASSFYAQEEDNEQFF. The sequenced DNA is TGTGCCAGCAGCTTCTACGCGCAGGAGGAGGACAATGAGCAGTTCTTC.